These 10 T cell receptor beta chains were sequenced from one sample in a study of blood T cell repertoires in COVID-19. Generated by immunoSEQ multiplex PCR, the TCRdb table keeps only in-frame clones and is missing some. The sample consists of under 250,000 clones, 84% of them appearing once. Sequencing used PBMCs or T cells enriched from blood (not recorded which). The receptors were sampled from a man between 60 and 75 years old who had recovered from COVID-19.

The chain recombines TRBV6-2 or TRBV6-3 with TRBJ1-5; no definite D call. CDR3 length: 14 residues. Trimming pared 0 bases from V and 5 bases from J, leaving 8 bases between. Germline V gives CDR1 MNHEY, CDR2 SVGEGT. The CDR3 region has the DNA TGTGCCAGCAGTTACTCGGGCAGATATCAGCCCCAGCATTTT. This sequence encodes CASSYSGRYQPQHF.

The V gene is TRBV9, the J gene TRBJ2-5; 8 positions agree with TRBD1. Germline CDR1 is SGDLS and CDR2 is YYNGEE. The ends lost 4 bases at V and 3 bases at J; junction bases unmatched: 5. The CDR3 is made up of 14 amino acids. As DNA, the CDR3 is TGTGCCAGCAGCTCAGGGGGCTTTGAAGAGACCCAGTACTTC. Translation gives CASSSGGFEETQYF. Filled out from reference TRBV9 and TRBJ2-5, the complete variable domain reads DSGVTQTPKHLITATGQRVTLRCSPRSGDLSVYWYQQSLDQGLQFLIQYYNGEERAKGNILERFSAQQFPDLHSELNLSSLELGDSALYFCASSSGGFEETQYFGPGTRLLVL.

The chain's CDR3 is CASSFPPGGQETQYF. The CDR3 nucleotides read TGTGCCAGCAGCTTTCCCCCGGGGGGGCAAGAGACCCAGTACTTC. V usage is TRBV5-8 and J usage is TRBJ2-5, with TRBD2 matching 8 bases. Trimming took 2 bases from V and 2 from J; bases not matched to a gene: 5. Germline-derived CDR1 and CDR2 are SGHTS and YDEGEE. The CDR3 runs 15 residues.

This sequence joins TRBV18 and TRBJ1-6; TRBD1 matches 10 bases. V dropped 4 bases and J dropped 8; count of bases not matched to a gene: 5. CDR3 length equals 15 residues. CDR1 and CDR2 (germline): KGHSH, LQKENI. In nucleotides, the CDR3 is TGTGCCAGCTCACTCGGACAGGGGGTGGATTCACCCCTCCACTTT. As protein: CASSLGQGVDSPLHF. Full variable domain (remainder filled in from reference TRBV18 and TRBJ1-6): NAGVMQNPRHLVRRRGQEARLRCSPMKGHSHVYWYRQLPEEGLKFMVYLQKENIIDESGMPKERFSAEFPKEGPSILRIQQVVRGDSAAYFCASSLGQGVDSPLHFGNGTRLTVT.

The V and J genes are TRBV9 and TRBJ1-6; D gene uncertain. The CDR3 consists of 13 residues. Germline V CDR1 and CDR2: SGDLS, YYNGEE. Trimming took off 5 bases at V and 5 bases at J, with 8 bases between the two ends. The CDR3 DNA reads TGTGCCAGCAGTCCCCTACATAATTCACCCCTCCACTTT. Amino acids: CASSPLHNSPLHF. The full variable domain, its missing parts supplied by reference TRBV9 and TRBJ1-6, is DSGVTQTPKHLITATGQRVTLRCSPRSGDLSVYWYQQSLDQGLQFLIQYYNGEERAKGNILERFSAQQFPDLHSELNLSSLELGDSALYFCASSPLHNSPLHFGNGTRLTVT.

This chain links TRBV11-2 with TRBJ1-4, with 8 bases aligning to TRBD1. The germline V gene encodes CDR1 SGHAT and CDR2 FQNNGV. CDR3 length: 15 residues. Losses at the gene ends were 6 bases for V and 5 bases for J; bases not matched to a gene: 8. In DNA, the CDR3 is TGTGCCAGCAGTTCACAGGGGGGGGAGAATGAAAAACTGTTTTTT. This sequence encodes CASSSQGGENEKLFF.

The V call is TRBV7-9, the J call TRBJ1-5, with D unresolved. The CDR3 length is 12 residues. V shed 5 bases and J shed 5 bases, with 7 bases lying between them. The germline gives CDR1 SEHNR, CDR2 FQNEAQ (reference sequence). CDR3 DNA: TGTGCCAGCAGCCCCGGGGATCAGCCCCAGCATTTT. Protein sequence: CASSPGDQPQHF.

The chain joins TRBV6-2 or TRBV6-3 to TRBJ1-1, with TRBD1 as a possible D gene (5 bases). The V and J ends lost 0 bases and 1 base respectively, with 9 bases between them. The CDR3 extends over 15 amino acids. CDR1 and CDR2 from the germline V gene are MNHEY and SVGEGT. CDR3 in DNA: TGTGCCAGCAGTTACTCGACCCAGGGGAACACTGAAGCTTTCTTT. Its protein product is CASSYSTQGNTEAFF.

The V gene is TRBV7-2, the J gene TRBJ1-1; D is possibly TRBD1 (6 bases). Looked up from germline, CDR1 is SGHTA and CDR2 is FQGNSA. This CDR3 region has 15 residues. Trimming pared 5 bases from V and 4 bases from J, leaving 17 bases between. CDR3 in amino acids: CASSKYREVGTEAFF. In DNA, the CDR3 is TGTGCCAGCAGCAAGTACAGGGAAGTTGGCACTGAAGCTTTCTTT.

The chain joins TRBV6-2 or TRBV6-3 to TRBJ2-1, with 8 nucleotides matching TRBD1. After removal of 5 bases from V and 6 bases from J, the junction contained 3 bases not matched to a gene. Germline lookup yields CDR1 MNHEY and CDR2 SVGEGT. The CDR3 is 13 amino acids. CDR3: CASSPTGVNEQFF. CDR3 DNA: TGTGCCAGCAGTCCGACAGGGGTCAATGAGCAGTTCTTC.